Below are 26 T cell receptor beta chains sequenced from a single sample in a study of blood T cell repertoires in COVID-19. TCRdb keeps only in-frame clones here, not all; method: immunoSEQ multiplex PCR. The data hold 250,000 to 400,000 clones, with roughly 88% observed a single time. Sequenced sample: peripheral blood. These receptors all stem from a woman aged 25 to 39 with COVID-19, enrolled during active disease.

V gene TRBV18 combines with J gene TRBJ2-3, with D tentatively TRBD1 (6 bases). The V end was cut by 8 bases, the J end by 4 bases, with 16 bases between. CDR1 KGHSH and CDR2 LQKENI come from the germline V gene. This CDR3 spans 14 amino acids. The CDR3 sequence: CASAVTGYADTQYF. The CDR3 bases are TGTGCCAGCGCAGTTACAGGGTACGCAGATACGCAGTATTTT.

The chain carries TRBV6-1 and TRBJ2-7; D uncertain. This CDR3 region has 15 residues. V lost 2 bases and J lost 0, with 11 bases in between. CDR1 is MNHNS, CDR2 SASEGT, per germline. The CDR3 loop reads CASSEPAVNSYEQYF. For the CDR3, the DNA is TGTGCCAGCAGTGAACCTGCGGTTAACTCCTACGAGCAGTACTTC.

This chain uses TRBV5-1 with TRBJ2-1; possibly TRBD1 for D (5 bases). Germline V lookup: CDR1 SGHRS, CDR2 YFSETQ. The V gene lost 5 bases and the J gene lost 2 bases, with 23 bases spanning the gap. This CDR3 comprises 18 residues. The CDR3 protein is CASSFETNRLFTYNEQFF. In nucleotides, the CDR3 is TGCGCCAGCAGTTTTGAGACCAACAGGTTATTTACCTACAATGAGCAGTTCTTC.

V usage is TRBV5-1 and J usage is TRBJ2-7, with TRBD1 matching over 7 bases. Germline CDR1 is SGHRS and CDR2 is YFSETQ. CDR3 length equals 13 residues. Trimming cost V 1 base and J 5 bases; bases outside gene matches: 3. The CDR3 DNA reads TGCGCCAGCAGCTTGAGAACAGGGGACGAGCAGTACGTC. Translation: CASSLRTGDEQYV.

This chain connects TRBV4-3 to TRBJ1-2, with D tentatively TRBD1 (6 bases). V gave up 2 bases and J gave up 7 bases, with 14 bases separating them. CDR3 length equals 14 residues. The germline V gene encodes CDR1 LGHNA and CDR2 YSLEER. The CDR3 bases are TGCGCCAGCAGCCAAAGCCCCAAAGGGGGTGGCTACACCTTC. Its protein is CASSQSPKGGGYTF.

The chain has TRBV7-2 and TRBJ2-3, with 9 bases matching TRBD2. The V gene's germline CDR1 is SGHTA and CDR2 FQGNSA. This CDR3 comprises 17 residues. Trimming cost V 3 bases and J 5 bases; bases outside gene matches: 12. The CDR3: CASSFPAGGPGLDTQYF. In nucleotides, the CDR3 is TGTGCCAGCAGCTTTCCTGCGGGGGGGCCGGGTTTAGATACGCAGTATTTT.

The gene calls are TRBV2 and TRBJ1-6; 11 bases match TRBD1. This CDR3 has 15 residues. Looked up from germline, CDR1 is SNHLY and CDR2 is FYNNEI. V dropped 6 bases and J dropped 9; count of bases not matched to a gene: 7. The CDR3 is CASRGTGGVRSPLHF. Here the CDR3 DNA reads TGTGCCAGCAGGGGGACAGGGGGTGTTCGTTCACCCCTCCACTTT. Together with reference TRBV2 and TRBJ1-6, the CDR3 gives the full variable domain: EPEVTQTPSHQVTQMGQEVILRCVPISNHLYFYWYRQILGQKVEFLVSFYNNEISEKSEIFDDQFSVERPDGSNFTLKIRSTKLEDSAMYFCASRGTGGVRSPLHFGNGTRLTVT.

The J gene is TRBJ1-2, the V gene TRBV18, with 11 bases identical to TRBD1. From germline, CDR1 is KGHSH and CDR2 LQKENI. Trimming cost V 3 bases and J 3 bases; bases outside gene matches: 3. This CDR3 has 15 residues. Written as DNA, the CDR3 is TGTGCCAGCTCACCTGGGACAGGGGGGGACTATGGCTACACCTTC. Amino acid sequence: CASSPGTGGDYGYTF. Variable domain in full (rest from reference TRBV18 and TRBJ1-2): NAGVMQNPRHLVRRRGQEARLRCSPMKGHSHVYWYRQLPEEGLKFMVYLQKENIIDESGMPKERFSAEFPKEGPSILRIQQVVRGDSAAYFCASSPGTGGDYGYTFGSGTRLTVV.

This chain joins TRBV7-9 and TRBJ2-3, with 10 bases lining up with TRBD2. The CDR3 runs 16 residues. V was pared by 6 bases and J by 4 bases, with 10 bases of the junction left unmatched. Germline V CDR1 and CDR2: SEHNR, FQNEAQ (reference sequence). The CDR3 sequence is CASSFIASGGADTQYF. The CDR3 DNA reads TGTGCCAGCAGTTTTATAGCCAGCGGGGGGGCAGATACGCAGTATTTT.

This clone was seen a few times. This rearrangement joins TRBV7-9 to TRBJ2-2, with TRBD1 identical over 7 bases. The CDR3 totals 16 residues. Germline V gives CDR1 SEHNR, CDR2 FQNEAQ (reference sequence). Trimming cost V 5 bases and J 0 bases; bases outside gene matches: 6. The CDR3 loop reads CASSGQAITNTGELFF. As DNA, the CDR3 is TGTGCCAGCAGCGGACAGGCGATAACGAACACCGGGGAGCTGTTTTTT.

The chain uses TRBV15 and TRBJ1-1; tentative D call: TRBD1 (5 bases). The CDR3 extends over 13 amino acids. Germline V lookup: CDR1 LNHNV, CDR2 YYDKDF (reference sequence). V shed 4 bases and J shed 7 bases, with 13 bases lying between them. CDR3 coding DNA: TGTGCCACCAGCACCGCCTGGGGGGATGAAGCTTTCTTT. This sequence encodes CATSTAWGDEAFF.

The table lists this clone with a few counts. This CDR3 is CATSRDPTSNQPQHF. CDR3 in DNA: TGTGCCACCAGCAGAGATCCTACTAGCAATCAGCCCCAGCATTTT. The V call is TRBV15, the J call TRBJ1-5; D not resolved. The CDR3 has 15 amino acids. V was trimmed by 0 bases and J by 0 bases, leaving 6 bases between them. The germline V gene encodes CDR1 LNHNV and CDR2 YYDKDF (reference sequence). The variable domain in full, completed from reference TRBV15 and TRBJ1-5, reads DAMVIQNPRYQVTQFGKPVTLSCSQTLNHNVMYWYQQKSSQAPKLLFHYYDKDFNNEADTPDNFQSRRPNTSFCFLDIRSPGLGDTAMYLCATSRDPTSNQPQHFGDGTRLSIL.

The J gene is TRBJ1-2, the V gene TRBV19; TRBD1 matches 7 bases. The trim removed 6 bases at V and 8 bases at J, leaving 6 bases unmatched. Germline assignment: CDR1 LNHDA and CDR2 SQIVND (reference sequence). This CDR3 contains 12 residues. CDR3 sequence (DNA): TGTGCCAGTAGAGGGGGCATGGGCGGCTACACCTTC. Translating gives CASRGGMGGYTF.

CDR3 sequence reads: CASSLSDTRGYWGDSPLHF. CDR3 DNA sequence: TGTGCCAGCAGCCTCTCGGACACCCGGGGCTATTGGGGGGATTCACCCCTCCACTTT. The rearrangement uses TRBV7-8 and TRBJ1-6, with D perhaps TRBD1 (5 bases). Trimming stripped 5 bases from V and 8 bases from J, with 28 bases between. From germline, CDR1 is SGHVS and CDR2 FQNEAQ. The CDR3 extends over 19 amino acids.

V is TRBV6-1 and J is TRBJ2-1, with TRBD2 matching 7 bases. With V trimmed by 2 bases and J by 8 bases, 12 bases remained unmatched. The CDR3 length is 16 residues. Looked up from germline, CDR1 is MNHNS and CDR2 is SASEGT. The CDR3 nucleotides are TGTGCCAGCAGTGAATTCCTGGTTTCAGGGAGGGATGAGCAGTTCTTC. Translation: CASSEFLVSGRDEQFF.

This clone has a single count. This rearrangement joins TRBV9 to TRBJ1-4; TRBD1 matches at 7 bases. Germline lookup yields CDR1 SGDLS and CDR2 YYNGEE. Trimming at V came to 3 bases and at J to 3 bases, leaving 8 bases not matched to a gene. CDR3 length: 16 amino acids. The CDR3 sequence is CASSALTGMANEKLFF. The CDR3 DNA follows: TGTGCCAGCAGCGCGTTGACAGGGATGGCTAATGAAAAACTGTTTTTT.

The chain carries TRBV2 and TRBJ1-5, with 8 bases matching TRBD1. Germline V CDR1 and CDR2: SNHLY, FYNNEI. CDR3 size: 16 residues. Trimming took 4 bases from V and 3 from J; bases not matched to a gene: 8. The CDR3: CASSVPRQGINQPQHF. Written as DNA, the CDR3 is TGTGCCAGCAGTGTACCGAGACAGGGGATCAATCAGCCCCAGCATTTT.

This clone was seen a few times. The chain combines TRBV2 with TRBJ2-3; a possible D gene is TRBD2 (5 bases). Germline CDR1 reads SNHLY; CDR2 reads FYNNEI. Trimming shortened V by 6 bases and J by 2 bases, and 9 bases separated the two germline ends. The CDR3 totals 13 residues. The CDR3 loop is CASRTTHTDTQYF. The CDR3 nucleotides read TGTGCCAGCAGGACTACCCACACAGATACGCAGTATTTT.

V usage is TRBV5-4 and J usage is TRBJ2-5; possibly TRBD1 for D (5 bases). Germline lookup yields CDR1 SGHNT and CDR2 YYREEE (reference sequence). V was clipped by 3 bases and J by 3 bases, with 12 bases between them. The CDR3 is 14 residues long. CDR3 sequence (DNA): TGTGCCAGCAGCTCAAATCAAGGGGAAGAGACCCAGTACTTC. Protein sequence: CASSSNQGEETQYF.

This chain links TRBV28 with TRBJ1-2, with no clear D. This CDR3 has 12 amino acids. V was pared by 7 bases and J by 1 base, with 7 bases between. From germline, CDR1 is MDHEN and CDR2 SYDVKM. CDR3 residues: CASTNSNYGYTF. In DNA form, the CDR3 reads TGTGCCAGCACGAACAGTAACTATGGCTACACCTTC.

The V and J genes are TRBV18 and TRBJ1-4, with a possible D match to TRBD1 (6 bases). Germline V gene data show CDR1 as KGHSH and CDR2 as LQKENI. The CDR3 totals 16 residues. V lost 2 bases to trimming and J lost 5 bases, with 15 bases between them. CDR3 loop: CASSPGLQGLNEKLFF. Here the CDR3 DNA reads TGTGCCAGCTCACCAGGACTACAGGGACTAAATGAAAAACTGTTTTTT.

The chain uses TRBV18 and TRBJ1-4, with 8 bases that match TRBD1. The CDR3 is 14 amino acids. Germline loops: CDR1 KGHSH, CDR2 LQKENI. V shed 5 bases and J 5 bases; nucleotides not matched to a gene: 4. The CDR3 reads CASSDRGPNEKLFF. In DNA form, the CDR3 reads TGTGCCAGCTCAGACAGGGGCCCAAATGAAAAACTGTTTTTT.

The chain is built from TRBV27 and TRBJ1-3; D is possibly TRBD1 (5 bases). This CDR3 spans 15 amino acids. From germline, CDR1 is MNHEY and CDR2 SMNVEV (reference sequence). Trimming cost V 5 bases and J 7 bases, with 18 bases left between them. As DNA, the CDR3 is TGTGCCAGCAGTCCTCGCCGGGACGCGGGGAACACCATATATTTT. Translation gives CASSPRRDAGNTIYF.

The chain combines TRBV24-1 with TRBJ2-5, with 8 bases fitting TRBD1. The CDR3 sequence is 13 residues long. Trimming removed 9 bases from V and 1 base from J; junction bases left unmatched: 3. Germline CDR1 reads KGHDR; CDR2 reads SFDVKD. DNA for the CDR3: TGTGCCACCGGGCAGGGGGCCCAAGAGACCCAGTACTTC. Translating it yields CATGQGAQETQYF.

The chain uses TRBV19 and TRBJ2-6; 10 nucleotides match TRBD1. Trimming at V came to 4 bases and at J to 4 bases, leaving 10 bases not matched to a gene. Germline values: CDR1 LNHDA, CDR2 SQIVND (reference sequence). The CDR3 runs to 18 residues. The CDR3, as DNA: TGTGCCAGTAGTACGGGTCGGGACAGGGGTTCGGGGGCCAACGTCCTGACTTTC. As protein: CASSTGRDRGSGANVLTF.

The J gene is TRBJ1-4, the V gene TRBV19, with a tentative D call TRBD1 (6 bases). Trimming stripped 6 bases from V and 4 bases from J, with 15 bases between. The CDR3 contains 15 residues. CDR1 and CDR2 from the germline V gene are LNHDA and SQIVND (reference sequence). The CDR3 protein is CASRPGAAFNEKLFF. CDR3 DNA: TGTGCCAGTAGGCCAGGGGCCGCCTTTAATGAAAAACTGTTTTTT. The full variable domain, rest sourced from reference TRBV19 and TRBJ1-4, is DGGITQSPKYLFRKEGQNVTLSCEQNLNHDAMYWYRQDPGQGLRLIYYSQIVNDFQKGDIAEGYSVSREKKESFPLTVTSAQKNPTAFYLCASRPGAAFNEKLFFGSGTQLSVL.